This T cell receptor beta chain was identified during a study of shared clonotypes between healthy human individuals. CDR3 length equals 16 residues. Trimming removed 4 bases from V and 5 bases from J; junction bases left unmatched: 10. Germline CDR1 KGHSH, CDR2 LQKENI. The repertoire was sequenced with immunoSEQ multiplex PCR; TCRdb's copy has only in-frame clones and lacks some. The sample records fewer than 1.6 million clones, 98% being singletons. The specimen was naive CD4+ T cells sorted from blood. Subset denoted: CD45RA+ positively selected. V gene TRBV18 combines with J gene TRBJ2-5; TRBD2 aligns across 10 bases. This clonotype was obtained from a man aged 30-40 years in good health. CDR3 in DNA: TGTGCCAGCTCACGTTTCATGACTAGCGGGCAGGAGACCCAGTACTTC. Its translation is CASSRFMTSGQETQYF.